These T cell receptor beta chains were read from a single sample in a study of technical replicates of blood from several donors. Sequencing was performed with immunoSEQ multiplex PCR; in TCRdb, only in-frame clones are kept and a portion is missing. The sample holds approximately 76,000 clones, just over 85% seen once. The sequencing input was PBMCs. The receptors were gathered from a human donor in good health. Some clones in this sample may be carry-over from other donors' samples. Both conserved end residues are part of each CDR3. Fields, in order: V gene, J gene, CDR3 protein.

>TRBV19|TRBJ1-1
CASSIGPMERTEAFF
>TRBV4-1|TRBJ2-1
CASSQRGDEQFF
>TRBV6-5|TRBJ2-7
CASSYSGVSYEQYF
>TRBV5-1|TRBJ1-2
CASNRQGEYGYTF
>TRBV29-1|TRBJ1-2
CSVGGEGAGGNGYTF
>TRBV5-1|TRBJ1-2
CASSMDLPDGYTF
>TRBV6-1|TRBJ1-1
CASSEGPRAEAFF
>TRBV9|TRBJ2-5
CASSVEPAKTQYF
>TRBV4-1|TRBJ2-7
CASSQVVGVYEQYF
>TRBV5-4|TRBJ2-1
CASSYATVFTYNEQFF
>TRBV6-6|TRBJ2-7
CASRSSEGGSYEQYF
>TRBV4-1|TRBJ2-1
CASSQEGSGQSSYNEQFF
>TRBV5-6|TRBJ1-1
CASSLVIGQGSANTEAFF
>TRBV6-5|TRBJ2-7
CASSYLRDTSYEQYF
>TRBV7-2|TRBJ2-7
CASSLARWTSGTTYEQYF
>TRBV7-2|TRBJ2-7
CASSRTSGALSYEQYF
>TRBV7-2|TRBJ1-2
CASSVGTGQNYGYTF
>TRBV2|TRBJ1-4
CASTLTGQGEKLFF
>TRBV6-1|TRBJ1-3
CASSEIMAYGLVSGNTIYF
>TRBV29-1|TRBJ1-1
CSEGRDSEAFF
>TRBV5-4|TRBJ2-5
CASSEDRGRETQYF
>TRBV20-1|TRBJ1-2
CSASQGYGYTF
>TRBV18|TRBJ1-1
CASSPPQVNTEAFF
>TRBV19|TRBJ2-7
CASSTGTGGREQYF
>TRBV7-2|TRBJ1-2
CASSLGTASGGYTF
>TRBV5-1|TRBJ1-1
CASSGEVGGEAFF